This T cell receptor (beta chain) was identified during a study of T-cell memory formation after mild COVID-19. The CDR3 covers 14 residues. Germline V CDR1 and CDR2: SGHAT, FQNNGV. V lost 0 bases and J lost 5, with 7 bases in between. TCRdb reanalysed the 5' RACE reads using MiXCR and keeps one entry per CDR3 protein. Of some 40,000 distinct CDR3 sequences in the sample, approximately 6.5% were seen once. This TCR came from an adult who had mild COVID-19 (a few samples of this study predate the infection). Cell type and time point are not known. V is TRBV11-2 and J is TRBJ2-2; no firm D call. Sequencing used PBMCs or a T cell subset sorted from them (not recorded which). The CDR3 DNA reads as TGTGCCAGCAGCTTAGATGTGGCTACCGGGGAGCTGTTTTTT. Its protein product is CASSLDVATGELFF.